This TCR beta chain was found in a study of blood T cell repertoires in COVID-19. Turning to the study itself: Material from acute and convalescent COVID-19 was sourced from the United States, Italy and Spain. Nucleic acid was either cDNA or gDNA, and it came from T cells, B-cell-depleted T cells, or PBMCs.

CDR3 length: 13 amino acids. Trimming took off 6 bases at V and 4 bases at J, with 10 bases between the two ends. The germline CDR1 and CDR2 sequences are MNHEY and SVGEGT. Enrolment of Seattle patients took place during active infection, and they were followed longitudinally. In the original workflow: How many nucleated cells were present was estimated from reference gene primer amplification. Repertoires were generated with immunoSEQ multiplex PCR, while TCRdb's copy carries only in-frame clones and drops some. That table is the source of V, J and clone size, and D and trimming were worked out from the DNA. The data show more than 300,000 clones, roughly 90% seen once.

V and J are TRBV6-2 or TRBV6-3 and TRBJ2-1, with D maybe TRBD1 (6 bases). The source material was peripheral blood. The receptor was derived from a woman in her thirties or forties with COVID-19, enrolled during active disease. The DNA for the CDR3 is TGTGCCAGCAGCCGGGACATTTACAATGAGCAGTTCTTC. This translates into CASSRDIYNEQFF.